Listed here are 26 T cell receptor beta chains from one sample, sequenced in a study of blood T cell repertoires in COVID-19. Repertoires were generated with immunoSEQ multiplex PCR, while TCRdb's copy carries only in-frame clones and drops some. The sample lists 200,000 to 250,000 clones, 82% seen once, with 3% to 4.5% in the top ten. Sequencing was performed on peripheral blood. The receptors originated from a woman at least 80 years old with acute or convalescent COVID-19.

The rearrangement joins TRBV27 to TRBJ2-4; tentative D call: TRBD2 (6 bases). Germline V lookup: CDR1 MNHEY, CDR2 SMNVEV (reference sequence). The V and J ends lost 6 bases and 9 bases respectively, with 15 bases between them. This CDR3 contains 13 residues. The CDR3 is CASSTYLGGIQYF. The CDR3, as DNA: TGTGCCAGCAGCACGTACCTCGGGGGCATTCAGTACTTC.

The V gene is TRBV5-1, the J gene TRBJ2-5; 12 nucleotides agree with TRBD1. Losses at the gene ends were 2 bases for V and 4 bases for J; bases not matched to a gene: 6. Germline-derived CDR1 and CDR2 are SGHRS and YFSETQ. The CDR3 contains 16 residues. The CDR3 loop is CASSFGGTGGRETQYF. Written as DNA, the CDR3 is TGCGCCAGCAGCTTTGGGGGGACAGGGGGCCGAGAGACCCAGTACTTC.

V usage is TRBV7-9 and J usage is TRBJ1-3; D may be TRBD1 (5 bases). The CDR3 has 13 residues. The germline V gene has CDR1 SEHNR and CDR2 FQNEAQ (reference sequence). V was shortened by 5 bases and J by 3 bases, with 8 bases between the two germline ends. In DNA, the CDR3 is TGTGCCAGCAGCCAGGGTGATGGAAACACCATATATTTT. Translation: CASSQGDGNTIYF.

The chain joins TRBV20-1 to TRBJ2-1, with D possibly being TRBD1 (5 bases). Germline lookup yields CDR1 DFQATT and CDR2 SNEGSKA (reference sequence). The CDR3 is made up of 10 amino acids. Trimming left V 7 bases short and J 8 bases short, with 9 bases between. This CDR3 reads CSVDSDEQFF. CDR3 nucleotides: TGCAGTGTCGACAGTGATGAGCAGTTCTTC.

This clone showed up just a few times. V and J are TRBV29-1 and TRBJ1-4; TRBD1 matches at 7 bases. J lost 2 bases, V lost 6 bases, and 3 bases had no gene match. Germline V gene data show CDR1 as SQVTM and CDR2 as ANQGSEA. The CDR3 totals 13 residues. CDR3 DNA sequence: TGCAGCGTGGGGGACAGTACTAATGAAAAACTGTTTTTT. This sequence encodes CSVGDSTNEKLFF.

V and J are TRBV5-1 and TRBJ2-5; 13 bases align to TRBD2. The CDR3 totals 15 residues. CDR1 and CDR2 (germline): SGHRS, YFSETQ. The J segment lost 3 bases and the V segment lost 6 bases, leaving 5 bases of the junction unmatched. The CDR3 reads CASTRTSGGKETQYF. Here the CDR3 DNA reads TGCGCCAGCACCCGGACTAGCGGGGGAAAAGAGACCCAGTACTTC.

This clone was observed a handful of times. This chain links TRBV6-2 or TRBV6-3 with TRBJ1-6, with D unclear. This CDR3 comprises 14 residues. Trimming cost V 6 bases and J 6 bases, with 12 bases left between them. Germline CDR1 reads MNHEY; CDR2 reads SVGEGT. The CDR3 DNA reads TGTGCCAGCAGCTCACTCGCCTCTAATTCACCCCTCCACTTT. Translation gives CASSSLASNSPLHF.

The chain links TRBV5-4 to TRBJ1-6; 8 nucleotides agree with TRBD1. The trim removed 5 bases at V and 5 bases at J, leaving 9 bases unmatched. Germline assignment: CDR1 SGHNT and CDR2 YYREEE (reference sequence). This CDR3 has 16 amino acids. Here the CDR3 reads CASSSRTGSHNSPLHF. In DNA form, the CDR3 reads TGTGCCAGCAGTTCGAGGACAGGGTCCCATAATTCACCCCTCCACTTT. The complete variable domain, with remaining parts taken from reference TRBV5-4 and TRBJ1-6, reads ETGVTQSPTHLIKTRGQQVTLRCSSQSGHNTVSWYQQALGQGPQFIFQYYREEENGRGNFPPRFSGLQFPNYSSELNVNALELDDSALYLCASSSRTGSHNSPLHFGNGTRLTVT.

This clone occurred a few times. This chain joins TRBV7-9 and TRBJ1-1; 7 bases agree with TRBD1. From germline, CDR1 is SEHNR and CDR2 FQNEAQ (reference sequence). The ends lost 4 bases at V and 1 base at J; junction bases unmatched: 3. This CDR3 contains 14 residues. The CDR3 DNA follows: TGTGCCAGCAGCTCAGGGGGTTCGAACACTGAAGCTTTCTTT. As protein: CASSSGGSNTEAFF.

The chain links TRBV11-2 to TRBJ1-6, with 7 bases identical to TRBD1. Germline V CDR1 and CDR2: SGHAT, FQNNGV. After removal of 0 bases from V and 7 bases from J, the junction contained 6 bases not matched to a gene. The CDR3 totals 16 residues. The chain's CDR3 is CASSLDRGRGNSPLHF. The CDR3 DNA is TGTGCCAGCAGCTTAGATAGAGGCAGGGGGAATTCACCCCTCCACTTT.

CDR3 sequence reads: CASSPLPGTNLKTYEQYF. CDR3 nucleotide sequence: TGTGCCAGCAGTCCCTTGCCGGGAACTAACCTCAAAACCTACGAGCAGTACTTC. The chain combines TRBV28 with TRBJ2-7; weak D call: TRBD2 (5 bases). V was pared by 5 bases and J by 2 bases, with 25 bases between. The CDR3 consists of 18 residues. Germline values: CDR1 MDHEN, CDR2 SYDVKM.

This clone has just a few counts. The chain carries TRBV27 and TRBJ2-7, with 10 positions matching TRBD2. The CDR3 is 13 amino acids. The V gene's germline CDR1 is MNHEY and CDR2 SMNVEV (reference sequence). Unmatched junction bases numbered 3, after V lost 7 bases and J lost 3 bases. The CDR3 region has the DNA TGTGCCAGCAAGCGGGGGGGAGGCTACGAGCAGTACTTC. Translation: CASKRGGGYEQYF.

The chain links TRBV5-1 to TRBJ2-1; 8 bases match TRBD1. Germline-derived CDR1 and CDR2 are SGHRS and YFSETQ. V was pared by 2 bases and J by 4 bases, with 8 bases of the junction left unmatched. The CDR3 spans 16 residues. The CDR3 DNA follows: TGCGCCAGCAGCTTCCGATACAGGGGGTTTTACAATGAGCAGTTCTTC. This sequence encodes CASSFRYRGFYNEQFF.

This clone has just one count. The chain recombines TRBV19 with TRBJ1-5; 7 nucleotides align to TRBD1. Germline V gives CDR1 LNHDA, CDR2 SQIVND (reference sequence). This CDR3 has 15 amino acids. Trimming cost V 2 bases and J 4 bases; bases outside gene matches: 5. CDR3 amino acids: CASSITGQMNQPQHF. The DNA for the CDR3 is TGTGCCAGTAGTATAACGGGACAGATGAATCAGCCCCAGCATTTT.

This rearrangement joins TRBV5-1 to TRBJ2-3, with TRBD2 matching over 8 bases. Germline V gene sequence: CDR1 SGHRS, CDR2 YFSETQ. With V trimmed by 3 bases and J by 2 bases, 2 bases remained unmatched. The CDR3 length is 14 residues. The CDR3 sequence is CASSSGGPTDTQYF. CDR3 sequence (DNA): TGCGCCAGCAGCTCGGGGGGGCCCACAGATACGCAGTATTTT. The whole variable domain, filled in from reference TRBV5-1 and TRBJ2-3, reads KAGVTQTPRYLIKTRGQQVTLSCSPISGHRSVSWYQQTPGQGLQFLFEYFSETQRNKGNFPGRFSGRQFSNSRSEMNVSTLELGDSALYLCASSSGGPTDTQYFGPGTRLTVL.

In nucleotides, the CDR3 is TGTGCCACCCGAGGTAGCGGGGATGGGGATACGCAGTATTTT. It encodes CATRGSGDGDTQYF. The chain is built from TRBV10-3 and TRBJ2-3; 8 positions match TRBD2. V lost 10 bases and J lost 6; bases outside the gene matches: 12. The germline gives CDR1 ENHRY, CDR2 SYGVKD. CDR3 length: 14 amino acids.

This chain uses TRBV5-1 with TRBJ2-3; D uncertain. Germline V gives CDR1 SGHRS, CDR2 YFSETQ. There are 15 residues in the CDR3. V was clipped by 6 bases and J by 0 bases, with 14 bases between them. CDR3: CASTSTTTSTDTQYF. The CDR3 DNA reads as TGCGCCAGCACCTCTACGACAACTAGCACAGATACGCAGTATTTT.

This sequence joins TRBV12-3 or TRBV12-4 and TRBJ2-5; 9 positions match TRBD1. Unmatched junction bases numbered 2, after V lost 6 bases and J lost 3 bases. The CDR3 covers 13 residues. The CDR3 bases are TGTGCCAGCAGGGACAGGGGAGAAGAGACCCAGTACTTC. This gives the protein CASRDRGEETQYF.

The J gene is TRBJ2-3, the V gene TRBV6-5; D perhaps matches TRBD2 (5 bases). The CDR3 runs 14 residues. V gave up 2 bases and J gave up 5 bases, with 11 bases separating them. Germline V lookup: CDR1 MNHEY, CDR2 SVGAGI. The CDR3 sequence is CASSYVTNKDTQYF. The CDR3 nucleotides are TGTGCCAGCAGTTACGTGACTAACAAAGATACGCAGTATTTT.

This chain joins TRBV5-1 and TRBJ2-3; 13 bases agree with TRBD2. The V and J ends lost 1 base and 7 bases, in that order; junction bases with no gene match: 9. The CDR3 totals 17 residues. CDR1 and CDR2 from the germline V gene are SGHRS and YFSETQ. The DNA for the CDR3 is TGCGCCAGCAGCTTGCAACTAGCGGGGGGGCCATTGCATACGCAGTATTTT. Its translation: CASSLQLAGGPLHTQYF. Full variable domain (missing parts from reference TRBV5-1 and TRBJ2-3): KAGVTQTPRYLIKTRGQQVTLSCSPISGHRSVSWYQQTPGQGLQFLFEYFSETQRNKGNFPGRFSGRQFSNSRSEMNVSTLELGDSALYLCASSLQLAGGPLHTQYFGPGTRLTVL.

The J gene is TRBJ1-2, the V gene TRBV4-3; 10 nucleotides align to TRBD1. Per germline, CDR1 LGHNA and CDR2 YSLEER. V lost 1 base to trimming and J lost 5 bases; unmatched junction nucleotides: 10. The CDR3 spans 17 residues. In DNA form, the CDR3 reads TGCGCCAGCAGCCAAGTCTCCGGGACAGGGGCCGTATATGGCTACACCTTC. Encoded protein: CASSQVSGTGAVYGYTF.

The chain joins TRBV10-3 to TRBJ1-1, with TRBD1 as a possible D gene (5 bases). The germline V gene has CDR1 ENHRY and CDR2 SYGVKD. The V end was cut by 10 bases, the J end by 0 bases, with 12 bases between. There are 13 residues in the CDR3. This CDR3 reads CATQGSLNTEAFF. Written as DNA, the CDR3 is TGTGCCACCCAGGGCTCGCTGAACACTGAAGCTTTCTTT.

V is TRBV5-5 and J is TRBJ1-2, with D tentatively TRBD1 (6 bases). The CDR3 is made up of 15 amino acids. Germline V gene lookup returns CDR1 SGHKS and CDR2 YYEKEE (reference sequence). V was cut by 1 base and J by 1 base, with 11 bases left in between. CDR3 coding DNA: TGTGCCAGCAGCTTGTCCGGGGACAATAACTATGGCTACACCTTC. Translation: CASSLSGDNNYGYTF.

A single count supports this clone. This chain connects TRBV29-1 to TRBJ2-3; D may be TRBD1 (6 bases). Germline CDR1 is SQVTM and CDR2 is ANQGSEA. The ends were cut back, 2 bases at V and 3 bases at J, with 6 bases in the middle. The CDR3 runs to 12 residues. Written as DNA, the CDR3 is TGCAGCGTTGAAAGGGGGACAGATACGCAGTATTTT. Its translation is CSVERGTDTQYF.

This clone was seen a handful of times. The CDR3 coding sequence is TGTGCCAGCAGTATACAGGACAGCTATAATTCACCCCTCCACTTT. Its protein product is CASSIQDSYNSPLHF. The V and J genes are TRBV6-5 and TRBJ1-6; possible D gene TRBD1, 6 bases. The CDR3 extends over 15 amino acids. Germline V lookup: CDR1 MNHEY, CDR2 SVGAGI. V was clipped by 5 bases and J by 3 bases, with 11 bases between them.

The V gene is TRBV6-1, the J gene TRBJ1-2, with 9 bases that match TRBD1. The CDR3 covers 17 residues. The J segment lost 4 bases and the V segment lost 3 bases, leaving 12 bases of the junction unmatched. Per the germline V gene, CDR1 is MNHNS and CDR2 is SASEGT. DNA of the CDR3: TGTGCCAGCAGTGATGCCCCATCTACAGGGGGCGGCTATGGCTACACCTTC. This codes for CASSDAPSTGGGYGYTF.